What follows are 29 T cell receptor beta chains derived from one specimen sequenced in a study of T cell responses to AZD1222 COVID-19 vaccine (TCRdb year 2021). Libraries were built with the immunoSEQ multiplex PCR assay. Entries here come from immuneACCESS through TCRdb and include only in-frame sequences with V and J called. Some clones fail to appear in such tables; in the studies checked, an unresolved V gene covers under half of the shortfall, and the cause of the remainder is unknown. A total of 95,000 to 130,000 clones appear in this sample, 70% to 90% of them only once. The ten top clones hold under 4.5% of the sample. Interpreted using the paper, the time point label stands for: baseline before first vaccination. The treatment or condition label for this specimen denotes: meningococcal conjugate vaccine given as trial control. Sequencing used peripheral blood, obtained on day 0 of MenACWY control vaccination. The receptors derive from an adult in good health.

For the CDR3, the DNA is TGTGCCAGCAGTTCCTCCTGGAGCGGGGCGAACACCGGGGAGCTGTTTTTT. Translation gives CASSSSWSGANTGELFF. The chain joins TRBV27 to TRBJ2-2, with 7 bases matching TRBD2. CDR3 length: 17 amino acids. The germline V gene has CDR1 MNHEY and CDR2 SMNVEV (reference sequence). Germline trimming cut 4 bases from V and 0 bases from J; bases unmatched to any gene: 8.

In DNA, the CDR3 is TGTGCCAGCAGCTTATCAGGCAGGGGGCGCGGGTCGGAGCCCCAGCATTTT. Its translation: CASSLSGRGRGSEPQHF. V is TRBV7-9 and J is TRBJ1-5; 8 bases map to TRBD1. The ends lost 2 bases at V and 8 bases at J; junction bases unmatched: 14. The CDR3 length is 17 residues. The V gene's germline CDR1 is SEHNR and CDR2 FQNEAQ (reference sequence).

The J gene is TRBJ1-2, the V gene TRBV4-3; D is unresolved. Trimming removed 0 bases from V and 1 base from J, with 9 bases in between. The V gene's germline CDR1 is LGHNA and CDR2 YSLEER. CDR3 length equals 15 residues. The chain's CDR3 is CASSQDSGFNYGYTF. Here the CDR3 DNA reads TGCGCCAGCAGCCAAGATTCGGGTTTTAACTATGGCTACACCTTC.

The table lists this clone with a count of one. The chain has TRBV19 and TRBJ1-1, with no clear D. This CDR3 has 14 amino acids. Germline assignment: CDR1 LNHDA and CDR2 SQIVND (reference sequence). V lost 4 bases, J lost 0 bases, and 9 bases lay in between. The CDR3 region is CASSKGQLNTEAFF. In DNA, the CDR3 is TGTGCCAGTAGTAAAGGGCAGTTGAACACTGAAGCTTTCTTT.

V gene TRBV27 combines with J gene TRBJ2-3, with 9 bases fitting TRBD2. The CDR3 contains 13 residues. CDR1 MNHEY and CDR2 SMNVEV come from the germline V gene (reference sequence). J was trimmed by 5 bases and V by 6 bases; bases with no gene match: 3. The CDR3 DNA sequence: TGTGCCAGCAGGGGGACTAGCTTAGATACGCAGTATTTT. Translation gives CASRGTSLDTQYF.

A note on this clone: Other DNA sequences of this sample code for an identical CDR3. The rearrangement joins TRBV7-2 to TRBJ1-1; D possibly corresponds to TRBD1 (5 bases). The CDR3 contains 14 residues. Trimming took 1 base from V and 2 from J, leaving 8 bases between them. The germline CDR1 and CDR2 sequences are SGHTA and FQGNSA. In DNA form, the CDR3 reads TGTGCCAGCAGCTTAGGGGGGTTCAACACTGAAGCTTTCTTT. Its protein product is CASSLGGFNTEAFF.

Concerning this clone itself: Other DNA sequences within the sample encode an identical CDR3. V usage is TRBV6-1 and J usage is TRBJ1-5, with a weak D call TRBD1 (5 bases). Germline CDR1 reads MNHNS; CDR2 reads SASEGT. V shed 2 bases and J shed 4 bases, with 9 bases lying between them. The CDR3 runs 14 residues. CDR3 loop: CASSEWQGNQPQHF. The CDR3 coding sequence is TGTGCCAGCAGTGAATGGCAGGGAAATCAGCCCCAGCATTTT.

CDR3 sequence: CASIGWPNEKLFF. CDR3 nucleotide sequence: TGTGCCAGTATTGGTTGGCCTAATGAAAAACTGTTTTTT. This rearrangement joins TRBV19 to TRBJ1-4, with D unresolved. Germline V gene data show CDR1 as LNHDA and CDR2 as SQIVND (reference sequence). V lost 7 bases to trimming and J lost 3 bases, with 9 bases between them. CDR3 length equals 13 residues.

This rearrangement joins TRBV25-1 to TRBJ2-2; D is unclear. CDR1 is MGHDK and CDR2 is SYGVNS in the germline V gene. This CDR3 contains 10 residues. Trimming pared 4 bases from V and 11 bases from J, leaving 5 bases between. Written as DNA, the CDR3 is TGTGCCAGCAGTGCAGGCGAGCTGTTTTTT. Protein: CASSAGELFF.

The V call is TRBV5-1, the J call TRBJ1-2; D gene ambiguous. With 3 bases removed from V and 2 bases from J, the gap between germline ends came to 5 bases. Germline V gene data show CDR1 as SGHRS and CDR2 as YFSETQ. The CDR3 has 12 amino acids. The CDR3 nucleotides are TGCGCCAGCAGCTATGAGAACTATGGCTACACCTTC. Amino acids: CASSYENYGYTF.

This clone appeared once. The rearrangement links TRBV12-3 or TRBV12-4 to TRBJ2-7; D not certain. CDR3 length: 12 residues. Trimming took off 4 bases at V and 9 bases at J, with 13 bases between the two ends. CDR3: CASSSGPSGQYF. The DNA for the CDR3 is TGTGCCAGCAGTTCAGGACCATCCGGGCAGTACTTC.

This chain joins TRBV25-1 and TRBJ2-2; TRBD1 matches at 12 bases. Germline V gene lookup returns CDR1 MGHDK and CDR2 SYGVNS. This CDR3 is 15 amino acids long. Trimming removed 9 bases from V and 7 bases from J; junction bases left unmatched: 9. Written as DNA, the CDR3 is TGTGCCAGTCAAGGGACAGGGGGCCTTAACGGGGAGCTGTTTTTT. Residues: CASQGTGGLNGELFF.

The chain uses TRBV27 and TRBJ2-3; D gene uncertain. V was trimmed by 3 bases and J by 1 base, leaving 11 bases between them. The CDR3 extends over 15 amino acids. Germline loops: CDR1 MNHEY, CDR2 SMNVEV (reference sequence). The CDR3 here is CASSFLAYGTDTQYF. The CDR3, as DNA: TGTGCCAGCAGTTTCTTGGCCTATGGCACAGATACGCAGTATTTT.

The chain carries TRBV2 and TRBJ2-5; D is undetermined. This CDR3 has 12 residues. Per the germline V gene, CDR1 is SNHLY and CDR2 is FYNNEI. V lost 6 bases and J 0 bases, leaving 5 bases between the germline ends. The CDR3 reads CASSPDQETQYF. The CDR3 coding sequence is TGTGCCAGCAGCCCGGACCAAGAGACCCAGTACTTC.

The gene calls are TRBV6-5 and TRBJ1-1; tentatively, D is TRBD1 (5 bases). V lost 0 bases, J lost 4 bases, and 9 bases lay in between. Germline V lookup: CDR1 MNHEY, CDR2 SVGAGI. The CDR3 has 14 amino acids. CDR3 in amino acids: CASSYSMGVTEAFF. CDR3 bases: TGTGCCAGCAGTTACTCGATGGGGGTCACTGAAGCTTTCTTT.

The rearrangement joins TRBV5-1 to TRBJ2-5, with TRBD1 matching 8 bases. Trimming cost V 4 bases and J 0 bases; bases outside gene matches: 2. The germline CDR1 and CDR2 sequences are SGHRS and YFSETQ. The CDR3 length is 14 residues. The CDR3 DNA sequence: TGCGCCAGCAGCCGGGACAGGTACCAAGAGACCCAGTACTTC. Its translation: CASSRDRYQETQYF.

The table lists this clone with a count of one. The rearrangement links TRBV30 to TRBJ1-1; a possible D gene is TRBD1 (6 bases). CDR3 length: 16 amino acids. Germline V gene sequence: CDR1 GTSNPN, CDR2 SVGIG (reference sequence). With 4 bases removed from V and 0 bases from J, the gap between germline ends came to 18 bases. The CDR3 DNA reads as TGTGCCTGGACCAAACCGCGGACAGCGATGAACACTGAAGCTTTCTTT. Translating gives CAWTKPRTAMNTEAFF.

The chain joins TRBV28 to TRBJ1-1; D gene uncertain. V was shortened by 3 bases and J by 9 bases, with 11 bases between the two germline ends. CDR1 and CDR2 from the germline V gene are MDHEN and SYDVKM. This CDR3 contains 12 residues. CDR3 nucleotide sequence: TGTGCCAGCAGTTTCAAGCGTTCAAAAGCTTTCTTT. It yields the protein CASSFKRSKAFF.

The rearrangement joins TRBV18 to TRBJ2-7; possible D gene TRBD1, 6 bases. Germline CDR1 and CDR2: KGHSH and LQKENI. The CDR3 extends over 13 amino acids. V was clipped by 3 bases and J by 6 bases, with 12 bases between them. The CDR3 region has the DNA TGTGCCAGCTCACCCCAAACAGGGTTCGAGCAGTACTTC. This translates into CASSPQTGFEQYF.

CDR3 nucleotide sequence: TGTGCCAGCAGTGAAGAAGGTAGGGAGACGCAGTATTTT. This codes for CASSEEGRETQYF. The chain uses TRBV2 and TRBJ2-3; weak D call: TRBD2 (5 bases). Between the trimmed V and J ends, which lost 1 base and 9 bases, there was a span of 11 bases. Germline V gene lookup returns CDR1 SNHLY and CDR2 FYNNEI. CDR3 length: 13 residues.

The chain joins TRBV10-3 to TRBJ1-1; no reliable D call. Trimming removed 8 bases at V and 6 bases at J, with 7 bases between. This CDR3 contains 10 residues. Germline loops: CDR1 ENHRY, CDR2 SYGVKD. CDR3 region: CAIGWPEAFF. Here the CDR3 DNA reads TGTGCCATCGGGTGGCCTGAAGCTTTCTTT.

The V and J genes are TRBV7-8 and TRBJ1-4, with D perhaps TRBD1 (5 bases). Germline V CDR1 and CDR2: SGHVS, FQNEAQ. The V end was cut by 2 bases, the J end by 0 bases, with 10 bases between. The CDR3 runs to 16 residues. Written as DNA, the CDR3 is TGTGCCAGCAGCTTAAAAAGGGGAGCAACTAATGAAAAACTGTTTTTT. Encoded protein: CASSLKRGATNEKLFF. The full variable domain, rest sourced from reference TRBV7-8 and TRBJ1-4, is GAGVSQSPRYKVAKRGQDVALRCDPISGHVSLFWYQQALGQGPEFLTYFQNEAQLDKSGLPSDRFFAERPEGSVSTLKIQRTQQEDSAVYLCASSLKRGATNEKLFFGSGTQLSVL.

The rearrangement links TRBV25-1 to TRBJ1-2; 8 bases are shared with TRBD1. Trimming removed 6 bases from V and 3 bases from J; junction bases left unmatched: 3. The CDR3 loop spans 13 amino acids. Germline CDR1 is MGHDK and CDR2 is SYGVNS. CDR3 in amino acids: CASRSTGDYGYTF. The CDR3 coding sequence is TGTGCCAGCAGGTCGACAGGGGACTATGGCTACACCTTC.

The rearrangement links TRBV6-5 to TRBJ2-5, with D perhaps TRBD1 or TRBD2 (6 bases each). The CDR3 is 15 amino acids. Germline assignment: CDR1 MNHEY and CDR2 SVGAGI. The V gene lost 2 bases and the J gene lost 4 bases, with 14 bases spanning the gap. CDR3 sequence reads: CASSYPGANRETQYF. The CDR3 coding sequence is TGTGCCAGCAGTTACCCGGGGGCTAATCGAGAGACCCAGTACTTC.

This clone was detected only once. This chain joins TRBV18 and TRBJ1-1; D is unclear. The CDR3 is 16 amino acids. Per germline, CDR1 KGHSH and CDR2 LQKENI. Trimming removed 0 bases at V and 1 base at J, with 12 bases between. CDR3 in DNA: TGTGCCAGCTCACCACCGGTCGGCAATGGGAACACTGAAGCTTTCTTT. Residues: CASSPPVGNGNTEAFF.

The genes are TRBV4-1 and TRBJ2-5; perhaps TRBD2 as D (6 bases). This CDR3 is built from 15 residues. The ends were cut back, 1 base at V and 0 bases at J, with 9 bases in the middle. Germline CDR1 and CDR2: MGHRA and YSYEKL. The CDR3 coding sequence is TGCGCCAGCAGCCAAGGACTAGTAGACCAAGAGACCCAGTACTTC. This encodes CASSQGLVDQETQYF.

This chain connects TRBV5-4 to TRBJ1-2, with TRBD1 as a possible D gene (5 bases). Deletions cut 0 bases from V and 8 bases from J, with 8 bases between. This CDR3 has 12 residues. The germline gives CDR1 SGHNT, CDR2 YYREEE (reference sequence). The CDR3 is CASSLGQLGYTF. The CDR3 nucleotides are TGTGCCAGCAGCTTGGGACAGCTAGGCTACACCTTC.

This sequence joins TRBV28 and TRBJ1-1; D unresolved. The CDR3 consists of 13 residues. Trimming removed 8 bases from V and 5 bases from J, with 15 bases in between. In germline, CDR1 is MDHEN, CDR2 SYDVKM. CDR3 bases: TGTGCCAGCGGTACGATCTTGCTGACTGAAGCTTTCTTT. Translated: CASGTILLTEAFF.

The chain recombines TRBV9 with TRBJ2-3; TRBD1 matches at 9 bases. The V gene's germline CDR1 is SGDLS and CDR2 YYNGEE. The CDR3 consists of 20 residues. Trimming took 0 bases from V and 2 from J; bases not matched to a gene: 16. CDR3 sequence reads: CASSVVGTGLLGGPTDTQYF. The CDR3, as DNA: TGTGCCAGCAGCGTAGTCGGGACAGGGTTGTTAGGAGGGCCCACAGATACGCAGTATTTT.